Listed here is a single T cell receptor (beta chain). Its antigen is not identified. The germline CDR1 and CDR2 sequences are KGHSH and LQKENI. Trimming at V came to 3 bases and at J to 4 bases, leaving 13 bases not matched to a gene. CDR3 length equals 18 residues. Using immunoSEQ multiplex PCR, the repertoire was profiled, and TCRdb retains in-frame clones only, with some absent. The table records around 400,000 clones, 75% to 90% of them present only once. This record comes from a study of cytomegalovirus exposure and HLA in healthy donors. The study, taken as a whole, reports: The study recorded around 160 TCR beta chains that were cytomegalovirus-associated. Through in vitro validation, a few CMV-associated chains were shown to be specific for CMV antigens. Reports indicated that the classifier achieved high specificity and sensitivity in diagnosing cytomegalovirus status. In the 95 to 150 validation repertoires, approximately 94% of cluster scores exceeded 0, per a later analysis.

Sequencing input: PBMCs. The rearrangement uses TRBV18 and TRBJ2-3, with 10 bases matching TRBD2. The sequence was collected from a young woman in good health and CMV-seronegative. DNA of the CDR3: TGTGCCAGCTCACCCGCTACCTTAGCGGGAGGTAGTGCAGATACGCAGTATTTT. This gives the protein CASSPATLAGGSADTQYF.